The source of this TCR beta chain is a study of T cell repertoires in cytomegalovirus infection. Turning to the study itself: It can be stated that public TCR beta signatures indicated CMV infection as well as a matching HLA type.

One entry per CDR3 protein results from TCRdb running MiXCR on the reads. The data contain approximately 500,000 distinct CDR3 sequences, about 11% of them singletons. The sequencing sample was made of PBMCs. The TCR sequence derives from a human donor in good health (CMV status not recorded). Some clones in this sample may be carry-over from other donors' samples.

The CDR3 nucleotides are TGTGCCAGCAGCTTGGGGACATATCCTATATCGGGCTACACCTTC. Its protein is CASSLGTYPISGYTF. V usage is TRBV13 and J usage is TRBJ1-2; the D gene is possibly TRBD1 (6 bases). The CDR3 has 15 amino acids. Trimming removed 3 bases from V and 8 bases from J, with 19 bases in between. CDR1 and CDR2 from the germline V gene are PRHDT and FYEKMQ (reference sequence).